These T cell receptor beta chains were read from a single sample in a study of blood T cells in healthy people across ages. TCRdb fed the 5' RACE reads into MiXCR, producing one record per CDR3 protein. The repertoire consists of about 1.7 million distinct CDR3 sequences, with 28% occurring once and the leading ten covering roughly 8%. Input material: blood. All receptors come from a woman aged 25 to 39 in good health. CDR3s include the opening cysteine and the closing phenylalanine or tryptophan. Each record gives: D gene, V gene, clone size, J gene, CDR3 length, CDR3 DNA, CDR3 protein. A D gene is named only where the DNA matches it firmly. Clone size is given for some rows only: seen once, a few or many times, or a class if the clone is expanded.

d_gene: -; v_gene: TRBV29-1; abundance: -; j_gene: TRBJ2-3; len: 14; CDR3nt: TGCAGCGTGACGGTGGAGGGGAGCACAGATACGCAGTATTTT; CDR3aa: CSVTVEGSTDTQYF
d_gene: TRBD1; v_gene: TRBV12-3/TRBV12-4; abundance: few; j_gene: TRBJ2-2; len: 16; CDR3nt: TGTGCCAGCGAGCCTAGGGACAGGGGGCGAACCGGGGAGCTGTTTTTT; CDR3aa: CASEPRDRGRTGELFF
d_gene: -; v_gene: TRBV29-1; abundance: many; j_gene: TRBJ2-5; len: 15; CDR3nt: TGCAGCGTTGAAGATCACGCAGCCCTAGGGGAGACCCAGTACTTC; CDR3aa: CSVEDHAALGETQYF
d_gene: -; v_gene: TRBV20-1; abundance: many; j_gene: TRBJ2-5; len: 14; CDR3nt: TGCAGTGCTATGACTAGTGTGGGGGGAGAGACCCAGTACTTC; CDR3aa: CSAMTSVGGETQYF
d_gene: -; v_gene: TRBV20-1; abundance: many; j_gene: TRBJ2-3; len: 14; CDR3nt: TGCAGTGCTAGCCTCCCCGGGGATTCACTCAGGCAGTATTTT; CDR3aa: CSASLPGDSLRQYF
d_gene: TRBD1; v_gene: TRBV30; abundance: -; j_gene: TRBJ1-1; len: 16; CDR3nt: TGTGCCTGGAGGGGACCTAAGACAGGGTTGAACACTGAAGCTTTCTTT; CDR3aa: CAWRGPKTGLNTEAFF
d_gene: -; v_gene: TRBV7-3; abundance: few; j_gene: TRBJ2-7; len: 14; CDR3nt: TGTGCCAGCAGCCGAAAACTTATCTCCTACGAGCAGTACTTC; CDR3aa: CASSRKLISYEQYF
d_gene: -; v_gene: TRBV7-3; abundance: few; j_gene: TRBJ1-2; len: 16; CDR3nt: TGTGCCAGCAGCTTAGTGTCTGGCCCCTCGGGCTATGGCTACACCTTC; CDR3aa: CASSLVSGPSGYGYTF
d_gene: -; v_gene: TRBV4-2; abundance: many; j_gene: TRBJ2-3; len: 18; CDR3nt: TGTGCCAGCAGCCAAGATAGAGTGGACCCCCGTATCACAGATACGCAGTATTTT; CDR3aa: CASSQDRVDPRITDTQYF
d_gene: -; v_gene: TRBV20-1; abundance: few; j_gene: TRBJ2-7; len: 14; CDR3nt: TGCAGTGCTGCAGTAGTGGGGTCCTACAATGAGCAGTACTTC; CDR3aa: CSAAVVGSYNEQYF
d_gene: -; v_gene: TRBV20-1; abundance: few; j_gene: TRBJ1-5; len: 13; CDR3nt: TGCAGTGCTAGAGAAAGCATGGGGCAGCCCCAGCATTTT; CDR3aa: CSARESMGQPQHF
d_gene: TRBD2; v_gene: TRBV20-1; abundance: -; j_gene: TRBJ2-5; len: 14; CDR3nt: TGCAGTGCTAGCTCTTTTGCGGGGGGAGAGACCCAGTACTTC; CDR3aa: CSASSFAGGETQYF
d_gene: -; v_gene: TRBV2; abundance: -; j_gene: TRBJ2-5; len: 15; CDR3nt: TGTGCCTATGGGGGCGGGGACCCATCATTTCGGACCCAGTACTTC; CDR3aa: CAYGGGDPSFRTQYF
d_gene: TRBD1; v_gene: TRBV20-1; abundance: few; j_gene: TRBJ1-5; len: 15; CDR3nt: TGCAGTGCCACACAGGGGATCTATAGCAATCAGCCCCAGCATTTT; CDR3aa: CSATQGIYSNQPQHF
d_gene: -; v_gene: TRBV6-1; abundance: many; j_gene: TRBJ1-2; len: 15; CDR3nt: TGTGCCAGCAGTGAAGTGGGGCTGCCAAAGTATGGCTACACCTTC; CDR3aa: CASSEVGLPKYGYTF
d_gene: TRBD1; v_gene: TRBV7-2; abundance: many; j_gene: TRBJ2-1; len: 14; CDR3nt: TGTGCCAGCAGCTTTGGGACAGGGGTCTATGAGCAGTTCTTC; CDR3aa: CASSFGTGVYEQFF
d_gene: TRBD2; v_gene: TRBV29-1; abundance: -; j_gene: TRBJ2-4; len: 15; CDR3nt: TGCAGCGTTGAAGATAACCGGGAGGGCCGGGGTGAGCAGTACTTC; CDR3aa: CSVEDNREGRGEQYF
d_gene: TRBD2; v_gene: TRBV11-2; abundance: many; j_gene: TRBJ2-3; len: 13; CDR3nt: TGTGCCAGCAGCTTCGGATGGGGGGGGGCGCAGTATTTT; CDR3aa: CASSFGWGGAQYF
d_gene: -; v_gene: TRBV6-6; abundance: -; j_gene: TRBJ2-2; len: 16; CDR3nt: TGTGCCAGCAGTTACTCCGTCGGGGGGAACACCGGGGAGCTGTTTTTT; CDR3aa: CASSYSVGGNTGELFF
d_gene: TRBD1; v_gene: TRBV5-1; abundance: -; j_gene: TRBJ1-2; len: 17; CDR3nt: TGCGCCAGCAGCACACCTTCGACAGGGATCGGCAACTATGGCTACACCTTC; CDR3aa: CASSTPSTGIGNYGYTF
d_gene: -; v_gene: TRBV18; abundance: few; j_gene: TRBJ2-5; len: 14; CDR3nt: TGTGCCAGCTCACCGCAGTCTGAAGGGGAGACCCAGTACTTC; CDR3aa: CASSPQSEGETQYF
d_gene: TRBD2; v_gene: TRBV6-5; abundance: few; j_gene: TRBJ2-7; len: 21; CDR3nt: TGTGCCAGCAGTTACCCCGGGGGGGGAGCGGGAGGGCCGAGAGGCTCCTACGAGCAGTACTTC; CDR3aa: CASSYPGGGAGGPRGSYEQYF
d_gene: TRBD2; v_gene: TRBV20-1; abundance: -; j_gene: TRBJ2-1; len: 14; CDR3nt: TGCAGTGCTCTTTCGGGACTAGCGGGATATGAGCAGTTCTTC; CDR3aa: CSALSGLAGYEQFF
d_gene: -; v_gene: TRBV24-1; abundance: many; j_gene: TRBJ1-5; len: 16; CDR3nt: TGTGCCACCAGTGATCCGTCCCCTTTGGGCAATCAGCCCCAGCATTTT; CDR3aa: CATSDPSPLGNQPQHF
d_gene: -; v_gene: TRBV4-1; abundance: many; j_gene: TRBJ2-3; len: 16; CDR3nt: TGCGCCAGCAGCCAAGATCATGGCTTGGGGACAGATACGCAGTATTTT; CDR3aa: CASSQDHGLGTDTQYF
d_gene: TRBD1; v_gene: TRBV18; abundance: -; j_gene: TRBJ1-5; len: 15; CDR3nt: TGTGCCAGCTCACCAGGGGCAGGGGGTAATCAGCCCCAGCATTTT; CDR3aa: CASSPGAGGNQPQHF
d_gene: -; v_gene: TRBV29-1; abundance: -; j_gene: TRBJ1-5; len: 14; CDR3nt: TGCAGCCCCCCCCATGGAACCCCACAATTGCCCCAGCATTTT; CDR3aa: CSPPHGTPQLPQHF